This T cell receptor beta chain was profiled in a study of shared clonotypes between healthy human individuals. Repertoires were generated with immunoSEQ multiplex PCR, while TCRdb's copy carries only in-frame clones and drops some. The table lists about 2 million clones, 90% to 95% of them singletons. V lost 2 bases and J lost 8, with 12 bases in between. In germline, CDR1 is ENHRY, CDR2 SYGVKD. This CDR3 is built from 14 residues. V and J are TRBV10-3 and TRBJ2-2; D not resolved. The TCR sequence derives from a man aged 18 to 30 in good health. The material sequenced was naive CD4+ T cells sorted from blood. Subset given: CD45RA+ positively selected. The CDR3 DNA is TGTGCCATCAGTGAGAGTCCGTTCCCTGGGGAGCTGTTTTTT. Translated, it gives CAISESPFPGELFF.